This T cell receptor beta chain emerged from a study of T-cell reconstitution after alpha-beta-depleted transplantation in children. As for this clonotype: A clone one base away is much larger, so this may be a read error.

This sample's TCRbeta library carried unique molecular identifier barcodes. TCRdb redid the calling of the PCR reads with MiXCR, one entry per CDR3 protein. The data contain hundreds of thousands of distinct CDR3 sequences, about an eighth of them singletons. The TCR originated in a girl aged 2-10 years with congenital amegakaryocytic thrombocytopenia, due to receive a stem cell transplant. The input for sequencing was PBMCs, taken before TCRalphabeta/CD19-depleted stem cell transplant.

This CDR3 is CASSHTSPYNEQFF. For the CDR3, the DNA is TGTGCCAGCAGTCACACGAGCCCCTACAATGAGCAGTTCTTC. This chain links TRBV12-3 or TRBV12-4 with TRBJ2-1; the D is unclear. V was shortened by 5 bases and J by 2 bases, with 10 bases between the two germline ends. This CDR3 has 14 residues.